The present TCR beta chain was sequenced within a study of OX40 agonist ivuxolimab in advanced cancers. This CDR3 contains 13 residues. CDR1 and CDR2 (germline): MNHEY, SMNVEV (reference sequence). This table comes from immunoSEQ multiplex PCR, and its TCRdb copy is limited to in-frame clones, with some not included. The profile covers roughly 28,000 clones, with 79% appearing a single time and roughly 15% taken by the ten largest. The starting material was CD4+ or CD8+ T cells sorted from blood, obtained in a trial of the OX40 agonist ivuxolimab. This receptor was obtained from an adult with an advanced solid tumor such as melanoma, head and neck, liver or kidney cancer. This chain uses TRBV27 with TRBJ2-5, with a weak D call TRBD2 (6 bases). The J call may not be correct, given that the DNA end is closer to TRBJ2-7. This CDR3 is CASSLSGGYEQYF. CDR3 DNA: TGTGCCAGCAGTTTATCGGGGGGCTACGAGCAGTACTTC.